Below, 18 T cell receptor beta chains from the same sample are listed, as sequenced in a study of Graves' ophthalmopathy and Graves' hyperthyroidism. The study amplified TCR beta CDR3 regions using RNA transcripts. HTBI primers were employed in first-round RT-PCR, then a second-round multiplex PCR followed. One entry per CDR3 protein results from TCRdb running MiXCR on the multiplex PCR reads. Altogether about 550,000 distinct CDR3 sequences are present, less than 45% being singletons, with the ten largest covering about 4.2%. Sequenced sample: peripheral blood or thyroid tissue (not recorded which). The receptors shown here come from an adult man with Graves' hyperthyroidism.

This clonotype was counted at least ten times. The chain uses TRBV20-1 and TRBJ1-4; 8 bases agree with TRBD1. The CDR3 loop spans 14 amino acids. Trimming cost V 6 bases and J 6 bases; bases outside gene matches: 9. Looked up from germline, CDR1 is DFQATT and CDR2 is SNEGSKA (reference sequence). CDR3 residues: CSALRAGGHEKLFF. The CDR3 DNA is TGCAGTGCACTTCGGGCAGGGGGCCATGAAAAACTGTTTTTT.

This clonotype showed up many times. The chain couples TRBV7-6 to TRBJ2-7; 8 bases map to TRBD2. Losses at the gene ends were 0 bases for V and 3 bases for J; bases not matched to a gene: 4. In germline, CDR1 is SGHVS, CDR2 FNYEAQ. The CDR3 spans 15 residues. CDR3 loop: CASSLAWGTSYEQYF. For the CDR3, the DNA is TGTGCCAGCAGCTTAGCGTGGGGGACTAGCTACGAGCAGTACTTC.

The chain carries TRBV19 and TRBJ1-2; a possible D gene is TRBD1 (6 bases). The germline V and J ends were trimmed by 3 bases and 8 bases, with 13 bases remaining between them. The V gene's germline CDR1 is LNHDA and CDR2 SQIVND (reference sequence). The length of the CDR3 is 13 residues. CDR3 sequence: CASSMWGQGGYTF. The CDR3 DNA reads as TGTGCCAGTAGTATGTGGGGACAAGGCGGCTACACCTTC.

This clonotype was found a few times. This chain connects TRBV5-1 to TRBJ2-5, with a tentative D call TRBD1 (5 bases). CDR3 length: 15 amino acids. V was pared by 4 bases and J by 3 bases, with 16 bases between. Germline CDR1 and CDR2: SGHRS and YFSETQ. CDR3 coding DNA: TGCGCCAGCAGCCCGCAGGGCTCCAGAGAAGAGACCCAGTACTTC. As protein: CASSPQGSREETQYF.

The chain carries TRBV4-1 and TRBJ2-7, with TRBD1 identical over 9 bases. The germline gives CDR1 MGHRA, CDR2 YSYEKL. Germline trimming cut 4 bases from V and 3 bases from J; bases unmatched to any gene: 10. The CDR3 runs 16 residues. As DNA, the CDR3 is TGCGCCAGCAGCCCCAGCACCGGGACAGGGAACTACGAGCAGTACTTC. Amino acids: CASSPSTGTGNYEQYF.

This clonotype was found many times. The V call is TRBV27, the J call TRBJ2-7, with D maybe TRBD1 (6 bases). Germline values: CDR1 MNHEY, CDR2 SMNVEV (reference sequence). V lost 5 bases, J lost 7 bases, and 12 bases lay in between. The CDR3 is made up of 12 amino acids. CDR3 coding DNA: TGTGCCAGCAGTGTGACTGGGACAGAGCAGTACTTC. This encodes CASSVTGTEQYF.

The chain has TRBV29-1 and TRBJ2-6, with TRBD1 identical over 8 bases. CDR1 is SQVTM and CDR2 is ANQGSEA in the germline V gene. V lost 7 bases to trimming and J lost 6 bases; unmatched junction nucleotides: 5. This CDR3 region has 13 residues. For the CDR3, the DNA is TGCAGCGCCTGGACAGGGAAGGCCAACGTCCTGACTTTC. This sequence encodes CSAWTGKANVLTF.

The chain couples TRBV5-1 to TRBJ2-6; D is ambiguous. The V end lost 0 bases, the J end lost 4 bases, and 11 bases lay between the germline ends. The CDR3 runs to 16 residues. Germline CDR1 and CDR2: SGHRS and YFSETQ. For the CDR3, the DNA is TGCGCCAGCAGCTTGGCCATCGATACCGGGGCCAACGTCCTGACTTTC. This encodes CASSLAIDTGANVLTF.

This chain connects TRBV7-2 to TRBJ1-4; D might be TRBD1 (5 bases). CDR1 and CDR2 from the germline V gene are SGHTA and FQGNSA. The V end lost 5 bases, the J end lost 2 bases, and 12 bases lay between the germline ends. The CDR3 runs to 15 residues. Here the CDR3 DNA reads TGTGCCAGCAGCCAGAGCGGGGGGACTAATGAAAAACTGTTTTTT. This sequence encodes CASSQSGGTNEKLFF.

Details on this clonotype: Mismatch with germline at one junction end may stem from a read error. This sequence joins TRBV27 and TRBJ1-2, with D hard to call. From germline, CDR1 is MNHEY and CDR2 SMNVEV (reference sequence). There are 16 residues in the CDR3. CDR3 sequence reads: CATSDSRASSNYGYTF. The CDR3 region has the DNA TGTGCCACCAGTGATTCGCGCGCGAGTTCTAACTATGGCTACACCTTC.

A few counts support this clonotype. CDR3 DNA: TGCGCCAGCATGCAACTGGCGTCCTCGTACCAAGAGACCCAGTACTTC. It translates to CASMQLASSYQETQYF. V usage is TRBV5-1 and J usage is TRBJ2-5; D unresolved. The V gene's germline CDR1 is SGHRS and CDR2 YFSETQ. The germline V and J ends were trimmed by 6 bases and 0 bases, with 18 bases remaining between them. This CDR3 comprises 16 residues.

This clonotype appeared a few times. This sequence joins TRBV5-1 and TRBJ1-5, with D possibly being TRBD1 (5 bases). This CDR3 region has 13 residues. V was pared by 4 bases and J by 5 bases, with 10 bases between. The germline V gene has CDR1 SGHRS and CDR2 YFSETQ. DNA for the CDR3: TGCGCCAGCAGCCGGGACGTTTATCAGCCCCAGCATTTT. This codes for CASSRDVYQPQHF. Full variable domain (outside the CDR3, taken from reference TRBV5-1 and TRBJ1-5): KAGVTQTPRYLIKTRGQQVTLSCSPISGHRSVSWYQQTPGQGLQFLFEYFSETQRNKGNFPGRFSGRQFSNSRSEMNVSTLELGDSALYLCASSRDVYQPQHFGDGTRLSIL.

This clonotype appeared many times. The V gene is TRBV29-1, the J gene TRBJ2-5, with unresolved D. The V and J ends lost 2 bases and 5 bases respectively, with 18 bases between them. Looked up from germline, CDR1 is SQVTM and CDR2 is ANQGSEA. The CDR3 covers 15 residues. CDR3 amino acids: CSVEIRSSREETQYF. CDR3 in DNA: TGCAGCGTTGAAATCAGGTCCTCGCGTGAGGAGACCCAGTACTTC. The variable domain in full, completed from reference TRBV29-1 and TRBJ2-5, reads SAVISQKPSRDICQRGTSLTIQCQVDSQVTMMFWYRQQPGQSLTLIATANQGSEATYESGFVIDKFPISRPNLTFSTLTVSNMSPEDSSIYLCSVEIRSSREETQYFGPGTRLLVL.

A word on this clonotype: This could be a read error, since a much larger clone is one nucleotide away. This chain connects TRBV6-1 to TRBJ2-7, with TRBD2 identical over 8 bases. Germline V CDR1 and CDR2: MNHNS, SASEGT. V shed 5 bases, J shed 5 bases, and the junction held 8 bases outside the gene matches. This CDR3 has 14 residues. DNA for the CDR3: TGTGCCAGCAGTATGAGCGGGAGAGGCCACGAGCAGTACTTC. Translation: CASSMSGRGHEQYF.

The V and J genes are TRBV7-3 and TRBJ2-7; 10 nucleotides align to TRBD1. The CDR3 totals 15 residues. J was trimmed by 6 bases and V by 5 bases; bases with no gene match: 10. Germline V CDR1 and CDR2: SGHTA, FQGTGA. The chain's CDR3 is CASSPRTGGAGEQYF. CDR3 DNA: TGTGCCAGCAGCCCACGGACAGGGGGGGCCGGCGAGCAGTACTTC.

In this sample, this clonotype turned up a few times. The rearrangement uses TRBV9 and TRBJ1-1; D is perhaps TRBD1 (6 bases). The germline CDR1 and CDR2 sequences are SGDLS and YYNGEE. CDR3 length equals 16 residues. Trimming shortened V by 3 bases and J by 0 bases, and 15 bases separated the two germline ends. The DNA for the CDR3 is TGTGCCAGCAGCGCTCGGCATGGGGGCCTGAACACTGAAGCTTTCTTT. Protein product: CASSARHGGLNTEAFF.

V usage is TRBV19 and J usage is TRBJ1-1, with 7 bases matching TRBD1. Trimming cost V 3 bases and J 5 bases; bases outside gene matches: 6. The CDR3 is 14 amino acids. Germline CDR1 is LNHDA and CDR2 is SQIVND (reference sequence). CDR3 DNA: TGTGCCAGTAGTATCCCAGGGGGGGAGACTGAAGCTTTCTTT. As protein: CASSIPGGETEAFF.

Ten or more counts support this clonotype. The chain links TRBV7-9 to TRBJ1-1, with D hard to call. CDR3 length equals 15 residues. Trimming removed 1 base from V and 1 base from J, with 10 bases in between. Looked up from germline, CDR1 is SEHNR and CDR2 is FQNEAQ (reference sequence). The CDR3 nucleotides are TGTGCCAGCAGCTTAGAGAATGGGTGGAACACTGAAGCTTTCTTT. This codes for CASSLENGWNTEAFF.